Listed below are T cell receptor beta chains from one sample, sequenced in a study of PD-1 blockade in mismatch repair-deficient tumors. The assay was immunoSEQ multiplex PCR, and TCRdb's table has in-frame clones only and misses some. The data hold 56,000 or so clones, with approximately 78% observed a single time. The source was peripheral blood, collected 4 weeks after starting pembrolizumab. These receptors came from an adult with mismatch repair-deficient cancer. Each CDR3 is given with its conserved first and last residue. Each record gives: V gene, clone size, CDR3 length, J gene, D gene, CDR3 DNA, CDR3 protein. D genes are given only for firm matches. Some rows have no size entry. The others give once, few or many, or a class for an expanded clone.

V gene: TRBV4-3; clone size: NA; CDR3 length: 15; J gene: TRBJ1-2; D gene: TRBD1; CDR3 DNA: TGCGCCAGCAGCCAAGAAGACAGGGGGAACTATGGCTACACCTTC; CDR3 protein: CASSQEDRGNYGYTF
V gene: TRBV19; clone size: NA; CDR3 length: 14; J gene: TRBJ2-7; D gene: TRBD1; CDR3 DNA: TGTGCCAGTAGTACCTCCGGGACAGGGTGGGAGCAGTACTTC; CDR3 protein: CASSTSGTGWEQYF
V gene: TRBV5-1; clone size: NA; CDR3 length: 15; J gene: TRBJ2-5; D gene: TRBD2; CDR3 DNA: TGCGCCAGCAGCCGGGAGGCCAGAGGGCAAGAGACCCAGTACTTC; CDR3 protein: CASSREARGQETQYF
V gene: TRBV30; clone size: once; CDR3 length: 15; J gene: TRBJ1-1; D gene: TRBD1; CDR3 DNA: TGTGCCTGGAGTTTGACAGGGGGCAAGAACACTGAAGCTTTCTTT; CDR3 protein: CAWSLTGGKNTEAFF
V gene: TRBV6-1; clone size: NA; CDR3 length: 15; J gene: TRBJ2-3; D gene: NA; CDR3 DNA: TGTGCCAGCAGGCTGGACGGTGGACGGACAGATACGCAGTATTTT; CDR3 protein: CASRLDGGRTDTQYF
V gene: TRBV10-1; clone size: NA; CDR3 length: 14; J gene: TRBJ2-3; D gene: TRBD1; CDR3 DNA: TGCGCCAGCAGTGCCACAGGGGGCACAGATACGCAGTATTTT; CDR3 protein: CASSATGGTDTQYF
V gene: TRBV18; clone size: NA; CDR3 length: 15; J gene: TRBJ1-4; D gene: NA; CDR3 DNA: TGTGCCAGCTCACCCAGGACAGACATAAATGAAAAACTGTTTTTT; CDR3 protein: CASSPRTDINEKLFF
V gene: TRBV9; clone size: NA; CDR3 length: 13; J gene: TRBJ2-2; D gene: NA; CDR3 DNA: TGTGCCAGCAGCGTCCACAGGTACGGGGAGCTGTTTTTT; CDR3 protein: CASSVHRYGELFF
V gene: TRBV29-1; clone size: NA; CDR3 length: 15; J gene: TRBJ2-1; D gene: TRBD1; CDR3 DNA: TGCAGCGTTAGCCCATCCGACAGGGAATACAATGAGCAGTTCTTC; CDR3 protein: CSVSPSDREYNEQFF
V gene: TRBV11-3; clone size: NA; CDR3 length: 16; J gene: TRBJ2-7; D gene: NA; CDR3 DNA: TGTGCCAGCAGCCTGAGGGGACTTCTGAGCTCCTACGAGCAGTACTTC; CDR3 protein: CASSLRGLLSSYEQYF
V gene: TRBV10-3; clone size: once; CDR3 length: 14; J gene: TRBJ2-2; D gene: NA; CDR3 DNA: TGTGCCATCGGCGCGGTCGCGAACACCGGGGAGCTGTTTTTT; CDR3 protein: CAIGAVANTGELFF
V gene: TRBV19; clone size: NA; CDR3 length: 15; J gene: TRBJ2-1; D gene: TRBD2; CDR3 DNA: TGTGCCAGTAGTATAGAACAGCGGGAGTACAATGAGCAGTTCTTC; CDR3 protein: CASSIEQREYNEQFF
V gene: TRBV7-9; clone size: NA; CDR3 length: 15; J gene: TRBJ2-1; D gene: TRBD1; CDR3 DNA: TGTGCCAGCAGCTTAGAGGGACAGATTTACAATGAGCAGTTCTTC; CDR3 protein: CASSLEGQIYNEQFF
V gene: TRBV11-3; clone size: NA; CDR3 length: 17; J gene: TRBJ2-1; D gene: NA; CDR3 DNA: TGTGCCAGCAGCTTAGAGGGTATGCGGGCAGGTTCCAATGAGCAGTTCTTC; CDR3 protein: CASSLEGMRAGSNEQFF
V gene: TRBV11-2; clone size: once; CDR3 length: 15; J gene: TRBJ2-1; D gene: TRBD2; CDR3 DNA: TGTGCCAGCAGCAATGTGGTGTCGGCGGGGGGAGAGCAGTTCTTC; CDR3 protein: CASSNVVSAGGEQFF
V gene: TRBV5-8; clone size: NA; CDR3 length: 15; J gene: TRBJ2-3; D gene: TRBD2; CDR3 DNA: TGTGCCAGCAGCTTCCGGGAGGGCGGCACAGATACGCAGTATTTT; CDR3 protein: CASSFREGGTDTQYF
V gene: TRBV5-1; clone size: once; CDR3 length: 15; J gene: TRBJ1-2; D gene: TRBD1; CDR3 DNA: TGCGCCAGCAGCTCGCCGGGACAGGGGGCGTATGGCTACACCTTC; CDR3 protein: CASSSPGQGAYGYTF
V gene: TRBV2; clone size: NA; CDR3 length: 15; J gene: TRBJ1-5; D gene: NA; CDR3 DNA: TGTGCCAGCAGTGAAGGGGAGGGTAGCAATCAGCCCCAGCATTTT; CDR3 protein: CASSEGEGSNQPQHF
V gene: TRBV6-5; clone size: NA; CDR3 length: 15; J gene: TRBJ2-5; D gene: NA; CDR3 DNA: TGTGCCAGCAGTTACTCGGGGACGGCGGCTGGGGCCCAGTACTTC; CDR3 protein: CASSYSGTAAGAQYF
V gene: TRBV19; clone size: once; CDR3 length: 11; J gene: TRBJ2-3; D gene: NA; CDR3 DNA: TGTGCCAGTAGTATAACAGATACGCAGTATTTT; CDR3 protein: CASSITDTQYF
V gene: TRBV7-6; clone size: NA; CDR3 length: 12; J gene: TRBJ2-7; D gene: NA; CDR3 DNA: TGTGCCAGCAGCCACTCGGGTCTCGAGCAGTACTTC; CDR3 protein: CASSHSGLEQYF
V gene: TRBV11-2; clone size: few; CDR3 length: 15; J gene: TRBJ1-4; D gene: TRBD1; CDR3 DNA: TGTGCCAGCAGCTTAGGGACAGGGTTTCATGGAAAACTGTTTTTT; CDR3 protein: CASSLGTGFHGKLFF
V gene: TRBV5-1; clone size: NA; CDR3 length: 14; J gene: TRBJ1-4; D gene: TRBD1; CDR3 DNA: TGCGCCAGCAGCTTACAGGGGGAGAAAGAAAAACTGTTTTTT; CDR3 protein: CASSLQGEKEKLFF
V gene: TRBV7-9; clone size: few; CDR3 length: 16; J gene: TRBJ2-2; D gene: TRBD2; CDR3 DNA: TGTGCCAGCAGCTTGCTAGCGGGAGGGCCTACCGGGGAGCTGTTTTTT; CDR3 protein: CASSLLAGGPTGELFF
V gene: TRBV5-1; clone size: NA; CDR3 length: 15; J gene: TRBJ2-7; D gene: TRBD2; CDR3 DNA: TGCGCCAGCAGCGGACGTAGCGGGGACCCCTACGAGCAGTACTTC; CDR3 protein: CASSGRSGDPYEQYF
V gene: TRBV5-4; clone size: NA; CDR3 length: 11; J gene: TRBJ1-1; D gene: NA; CDR3 DNA: TGTGCCAGCAGCTACCGCTATGAAGCTTTCTTT; CDR3 protein: CASSYRYEAFF
V gene: TRBV5-4; clone size: NA; CDR3 length: 13; J gene: TRBJ1-2; D gene: NA; CDR3 DNA: TGTGCCAGCAGCGACCGGAAATCCTATGGCTACACCTTC; CDR3 protein: CASSDRKSYGYTF
V gene: TRBV6-1; clone size: NA; CDR3 length: 14; J gene: TRBJ1-4; D gene: TRBD1; CDR3 DNA: TGTGCCAGCATTCGGACAGGGTCTAATGAAAAACTGTTTTTT; CDR3 protein: CASIRTGSNEKLFF
V gene: TRBV11-3; clone size: NA; CDR3 length: 15; J gene: TRBJ2-1; D gene: TRBD2; CDR3 DNA: TGTGCCAGCACCAAGGGGCGGGAGGGCGGCAATGAGCAGTTCTTC; CDR3 protein: CASTKGREGGNEQFF
V gene: TRBV25-1; clone size: NA; CDR3 length: 15; J gene: TRBJ2-1; D gene: NA; CDR3 DNA: TGTGCCAGCAGTGAATCGGGGACCTCCTACAATGAGCAGTTCTTC; CDR3 protein: CASSESGTSYNEQFF
V gene: TRBV25-1; clone size: NA; CDR3 length: 16; J gene: TRBJ1-2; D gene: NA; CDR3 DNA: TGTGCCAGCTCAGAACCGGGGGCGGCCGCTAACTATGGCTACACCTTC; CDR3 protein: CASSEPGAAANYGYTF
V gene: TRBV5-4; clone size: once; CDR3 length: 13; J gene: TRBJ1-1; D gene: NA; CDR3 DNA: TGTGCCAGCAGCTTGGCAGCGAACACTGAAGCTTTCTTT; CDR3 protein: CASSLAANTEAFF
V gene: TRBV5-1; clone size: few; CDR3 length: 15; J gene: TRBJ2-7; D gene: NA; CDR3 DNA: TGCGCCAGCAGCCAAACAGGGTCGGGCTCCTACGAGCAGTACTTC; CDR3 protein: CASSQTGSGSYEQYF
V gene: TRBV9; clone size: NA; CDR3 length: 15; J gene: TRBJ1-1; D gene: TRBD1; CDR3 DNA: TGTGCCAGCAGCGCAGAAGAACAGGGGAGCACTGAAGCTTTCTTT; CDR3 protein: CASSAEEQGSTEAFF
V gene: TRBV19; clone size: once; CDR3 length: 13; J gene: TRBJ1-1; D gene: TRBD1; CDR3 DNA: TGTGCCAGTATTGGACAGGAGAACACTGAAGCTTTCTTT; CDR3 protein: CASIGQENTEAFF
V gene: TRBV10-3; clone size: NA; CDR3 length: 16; J gene: TRBJ1-2; D gene: NA; CDR3 DNA: TGTGCCATCAGTGAGTCCGCAGGCGACTTTAACTATGGCTACACCTTC; CDR3 protein: CAISESAGDFNYGYTF
V gene: TRBV5-6; clone size: once; CDR3 length: 13; J gene: TRBJ1-3; D gene: NA; CDR3 DNA: TGTGCCAGCAGCCAGAATCAAAGGAACACCATATATTTT; CDR3 protein: CASSQNQRNTIYF
V gene: TRBV10-3; clone size: NA; CDR3 length: 14; J gene: TRBJ2-7; D gene: TRBD1; CDR3 DNA: TGTGCCATCACCCCGGGACAGGGGCCTGGGGAGCAGTACTTC; CDR3 protein: CAITPGQGPGEQYF
V gene: TRBV29-1; clone size: NA; CDR3 length: 14; J gene: TRBJ2-1; D gene: TRBD2; CDR3 DNA: TGCAGCGTTGAGGGCGGCCGGGGGGGCAATGAGCAGTTCTTC; CDR3 protein: CSVEGGRGGNEQFF
V gene: TRBV7-6; clone size: NA; CDR3 length: 11; J gene: TRBJ2-7; D gene: TRBD1; CDR3 DNA: TGTGCCAGCAGCTCGACAGGGGAGCAGTACTTC; CDR3 protein: CASSSTGEQYF
V gene: TRBV6-5; clone size: NA; CDR3 length: 13; J gene: TRBJ1-5; D gene: NA; CDR3 DNA: TGTGCCAGCAGTTCCCCGCAGTGTCAGCCCCAGCATTTT; CDR3 protein: CASSSPQCQPQHF